Following are 17 T cell receptor beta chains from one sample sequenced in a study of blood T cell repertoires in COVID-19. TCRdb's table, derived via immunoSEQ multiplex PCR, lists solely in-frame clones and lacks some. The table shows under 300,000 clones, with 75% to 90% occurring only once. The sequenced sample was peripheral blood. These receptors were collected from a man aged 50-60 years with acute or convalescent COVID-19.

This chain connects TRBV12-5 to TRBJ1-1, with D maybe TRBD1 (5 bases). The CDR3 totals 12 residues. The V end lost 3 bases, the J end lost 3 bases, and 5 bases lay between the germline ends. The germline CDR1 and CDR2 sequences are LGHNT and FRNRAP. Written as DNA, the CDR3 is TGTGCTAGTGGTTTAGGGGACACTGAAGCTTTCTTT. As protein: CASGLGDTEAFF.

This chain uses TRBV5-1 with TRBJ1-6, with 8 nucleotides matching TRBD1. From germline, CDR1 is SGHRS and CDR2 YFSETQ. Germline trimming cut 4 bases from V and 7 bases from J; bases unmatched to any gene: 10. The CDR3 runs 16 residues. Here the CDR3 reads CASSPGQGISNSPLHF. Here the CDR3 DNA reads TGCGCCAGCAGCCCCGGACAGGGAATTTCGAATTCACCCCTCCACTTT.

The rearrangement uses TRBV12-3 or TRBV12-4 and TRBJ2-3; D call uncertain. V lost 6 bases, J lost 3 bases, and 7 bases lay in between. The CDR3 has 12 residues. CDR3 in amino acids: CASRLLTDTQYF. The CDR3 nucleotides read TGTGCCAGCAGACTATTAACAGATACGCAGTATTTT.

The V gene is TRBV3-1 (or the pseudogene TRBV3-2), the J gene TRBJ2-5; no definite D call. The CDR3 runs to 14 residues. The germline V and J ends were trimmed by 4 bases and 7 bases, with 16 bases remaining between them. CDR1 and CDR2 from the germline V gene are LGHDT and YNNKEL (reference sequence). Here the CDR3 reads CASSPLATSGTQYF. Written as DNA, the CDR3 is TGTGCCAGCAGCCCTTTGGCGACCTCGGGGACCCAGTACTTC.

This clone was recorded once. The gene calls are TRBV30 and TRBJ1-3, with TRBD1 matching 11 bases. The CDR3 is 16 residues long. V lost 3 bases, J lost 0 bases, and 4 bases stayed unmatched. From germline, CDR1 is GTSNPN and CDR2 SVGIG (reference sequence). CDR3 DNA: TGTGCCTGGAGCCTCGGGACAGGGGGCTCTGGAAACACCATATATTTT. Translated, it gives CAWSLGTGGSGNTIYF.

The chain joins TRBV5-1 to TRBJ2-7; 9 nucleotides align to TRBD1. The CDR3 sequence is 15 residues long. Trimming removed 0 bases from V and 3 bases from J; junction bases left unmatched: 4. From germline, CDR1 is SGHRS and CDR2 YFSETQ. The chain's CDR3 is CASSLAGQGGYEQYF. The CDR3 DNA follows: TGCGCCAGCAGCTTGGCGGGACAGGGAGGCTACGAGCAGTACTTC.

This chain uses TRBV6-6 with TRBJ1-1; a weak D match, TRBD1 (5 bases). Per germline, CDR1 MNHNY and CDR2 SVGAGI (reference sequence). The CDR3 extends over 13 amino acids. Between the trimmed V and J ends, which lost 10 bases and 6 bases, there was a span of 18 bases. CDR3 protein: CATLRGEGAEAFF. For the CDR3, the DNA is TGTGCCACCCTACGGGGGGAGGGCGCTGAAGCTTTCTTT.

This clone was counted once. Here the CDR3 DNA reads TGTGCCAGCAGCCAAGAAACTAGCGGGGGGCCCGGGGAGTATTTT. Translating it yields CASSQETSGGPGEYF. The chain has TRBV4-2 and TRBJ2-3; 12 bases fit TRBD2. This CDR3 has 15 residues. V was clipped by 0 bases and J by 13 bases; unmatched bases: 8. CDR1 and CDR2 from the germline V gene are LGHNA and YNFKEQ.

CDR3 region: CASSLGQAGVTQYF. The CDR3 DNA is TGTGCCAGCAGCTTAGGACAGGCCGGGGTGACCCAGTACTTC. J is TRBJ2-5 and V is TRBV7-9; TRBD1 might be the D (6 bases). CDR3 size: 14 residues. Trimming removed 1 base at V and 7 bases at J, with 13 bases between. The germline V gene encodes CDR1 SEHNR and CDR2 FQNEAQ (reference sequence).

The chain employs TRBV30 and TRBJ2-1; D perhaps matches TRBD1 (6 bases). This CDR3 has 13 amino acids. CDR1 and CDR2 (germline): GTSNPN, SVGIG (reference sequence). CDR3 nucleotide sequence: TGTACTGTGGGGGCAGGGGCATACAATGAGCAGTTCTTC. Its protein is CTVGAGAYNEQFF.

Worth noting for this clone: The junction departs from germline at one end; a sequencing error may be responsible. The J gene is TRBJ2-1, the V gene TRBV11-1; 11 nucleotides line up with TRBD2. The CDR3 runs to 14 residues. Germline CDR1 reads SGHAT; CDR2 reads FQDESV (reference sequence). The DNA for the CDR3 is TGTGCCAGCGGCTTAGCGGGGGGGGACAATGAGCAGTTCTTC. Amino acid sequence: CASGLAGGDNEQFF.

A remark on this clone: Mismatch with germline at one junction end may stem from a read error. The rearrangement joins TRBV7-7 to TRBJ2-2; D not resolved. Germline V gives CDR1 SSHAT, CDR2 FNYEAQ (reference sequence). The CDR3 runs 16 residues. CDR3 DNA sequence: TGTGCTAGCAGCTTACTCCCTCGCTCGAGCACCGGGGAGCTGTTTTTT. It yields the protein CASSLLPRSSTGELFF.

The rearrangement joins TRBV4-2 to TRBJ2-7, with 13 nucleotides matching TRBD2. With 1 base clipped from V and 2 bases from J, the junction kept 5 bases outside the gene matches. CDR1 is LGHNA, CDR2 YNFKEQ, per germline. This CDR3 contains 17 residues. In nucleotides, the CDR3 is TGTGCCAGCAGCCAAGGGACTAGCGGGGGCACTACCTACGAGCAGTACTTC. It is translated as CASSQGTSGGTTYEQYF.

The chain carries TRBV5-1 and TRBJ1-4; D may be TRBD1 (5 bases). Germline CDR1 SGHRS, CDR2 YFSETQ. There are 14 residues in the CDR3. With 0 bases removed from V and 6 bases from J, the gap between germline ends came to 9 bases. CDR3 sequence reads: CASSLGGLHEKLFF. In nucleotides, the CDR3 is TGCGCCAGCAGCTTGGGGGGACTGCATGAAAAACTGTTTTTT.

CDR3 in DNA: TGTGCCAGCAGTGATGTGGGGGCAGGACAGCCCCAGCATTTT. Protein: CASSDVGAGQPQHF. The chain uses TRBV2 and TRBJ1-5; maybe TRBD1 (6 bases). Deletions cut 3 bases from V and 7 bases from J, with 13 bases between. Germline lookup yields CDR1 SNHLY and CDR2 FYNNEI. The CDR3 is 14 amino acids.

The CDR3 protein is CATTGEPYNSPLHF. In DNA form, the CDR3 reads TGTGCCACCACAGGGGAACCCTATAATTCACCCCTCCACTTT. This sequence joins TRBV6-5 and TRBJ1-6; 7 positions match TRBD1. Germline V gives CDR1 MNHEY, CDR2 SVGAGI. The CDR3 loop spans 14 amino acids. Trimming cost V 10 bases and J 2 bases; bases outside gene matches: 5.

The gene calls are TRBV9 and TRBJ2-5, with D maybe TRBD1 (5 bases). The CDR3 covers 15 residues. V was shortened by 0 bases and J by 7 bases, with 16 bases between the two germline ends. Germline CDR1 and CDR2: SGDLS and YYNGEE. Here the CDR3 reads CASSVGSGRSGTQYF. In DNA, the CDR3 is TGTGCCAGCAGCGTAGGGTCAGGGCGCTCGGGGACCCAGTACTTC.